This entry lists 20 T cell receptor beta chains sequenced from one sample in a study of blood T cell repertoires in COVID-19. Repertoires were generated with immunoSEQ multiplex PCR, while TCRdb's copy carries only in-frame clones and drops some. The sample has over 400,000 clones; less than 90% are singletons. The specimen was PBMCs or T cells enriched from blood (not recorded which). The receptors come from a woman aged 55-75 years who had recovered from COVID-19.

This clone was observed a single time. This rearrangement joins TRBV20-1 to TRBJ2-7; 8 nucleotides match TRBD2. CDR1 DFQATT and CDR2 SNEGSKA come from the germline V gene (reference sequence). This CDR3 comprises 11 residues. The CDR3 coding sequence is TGCAGTGCTAGGATTAGCGGGGTTTCTTGCGTC. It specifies CSARISGVSCV.

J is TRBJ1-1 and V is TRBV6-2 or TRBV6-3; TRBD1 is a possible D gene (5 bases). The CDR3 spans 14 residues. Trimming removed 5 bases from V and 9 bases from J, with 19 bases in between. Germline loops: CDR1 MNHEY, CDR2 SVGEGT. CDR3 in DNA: TGTGCCAGCAGTCTCGCGGATTGGGGCAGGAAAGCTTTCTTT. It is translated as CASSLADWGRKAFF.

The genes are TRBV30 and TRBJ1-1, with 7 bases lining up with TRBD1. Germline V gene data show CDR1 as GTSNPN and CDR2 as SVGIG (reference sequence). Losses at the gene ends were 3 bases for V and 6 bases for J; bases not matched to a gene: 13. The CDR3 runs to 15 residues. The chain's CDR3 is CAWSLTRQGRPEAFF. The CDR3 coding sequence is TGTGCCTGGAGCTTGACCCGACAGGGTCGCCCTGAAGCTTTCTTT.

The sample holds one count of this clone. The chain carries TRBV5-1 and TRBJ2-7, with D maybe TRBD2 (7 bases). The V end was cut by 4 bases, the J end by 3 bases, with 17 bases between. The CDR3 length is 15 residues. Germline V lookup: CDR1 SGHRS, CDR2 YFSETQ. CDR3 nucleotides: TGCGCCAGCAGCCGCGGAGGGGGGGAGATCTACGAGCAGTACTTC. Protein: CASSRGGGEIYEQYF.

DNA for the CDR3: TGCGCCAGCAGCTTGGTCGGGGAACCGGGGAATTCACCCCTCCACTTT. The encoded protein is CASSLVGEPGNSPLHF. The V call is TRBV5-1, the J call TRBJ1-6; no clear D gene. CDR1 SGHRS and CDR2 YFSETQ come from the germline V gene. The CDR3 contains 16 residues. V was pared by 0 bases and J by 7 bases, with 14 bases between.

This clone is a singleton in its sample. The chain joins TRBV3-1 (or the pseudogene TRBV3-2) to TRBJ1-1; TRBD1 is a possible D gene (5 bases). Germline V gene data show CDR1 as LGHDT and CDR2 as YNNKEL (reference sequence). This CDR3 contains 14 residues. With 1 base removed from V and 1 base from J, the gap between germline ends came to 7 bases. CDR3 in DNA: TGTGCCAGCAGCCAAGGTGGACAGAACACTGAAGCTTTCTTT. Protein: CASSQGGQNTEAFF.

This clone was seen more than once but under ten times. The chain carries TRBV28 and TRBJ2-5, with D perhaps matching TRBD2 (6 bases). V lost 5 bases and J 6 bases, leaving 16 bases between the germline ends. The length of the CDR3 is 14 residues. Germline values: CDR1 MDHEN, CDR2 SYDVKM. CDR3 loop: CASSTAGSGKTQYF. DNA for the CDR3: TGTGCCAGCAGTACCGCGGGGTCCGGGAAGACCCAGTACTTC.

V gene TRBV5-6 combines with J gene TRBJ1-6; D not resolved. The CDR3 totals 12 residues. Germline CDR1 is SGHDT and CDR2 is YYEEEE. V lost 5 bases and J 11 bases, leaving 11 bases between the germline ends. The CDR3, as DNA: TGTGCCAGCAGTATCGGCGGGACACCCCTCCACTTT. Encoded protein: CASSIGGTPLHF.

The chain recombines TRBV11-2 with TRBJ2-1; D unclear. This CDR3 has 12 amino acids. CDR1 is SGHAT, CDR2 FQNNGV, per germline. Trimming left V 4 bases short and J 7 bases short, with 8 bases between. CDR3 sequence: CASSSTWNEQFF. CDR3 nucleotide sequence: TGTGCCAGCAGCTCCACTTGGAATGAGCAGTTCTTC.

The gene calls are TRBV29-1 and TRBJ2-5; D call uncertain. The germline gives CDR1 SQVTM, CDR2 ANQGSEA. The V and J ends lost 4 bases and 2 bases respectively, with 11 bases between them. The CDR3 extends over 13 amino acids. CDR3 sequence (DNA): TGCAGCGTTGGCAGTCGGGTTCAAGAGACCCAGTACTTC. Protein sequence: CSVGSRVQETQYF.

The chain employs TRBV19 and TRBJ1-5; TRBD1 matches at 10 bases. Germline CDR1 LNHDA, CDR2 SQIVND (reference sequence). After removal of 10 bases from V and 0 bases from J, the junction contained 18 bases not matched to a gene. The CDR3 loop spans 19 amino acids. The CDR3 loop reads CATAKPGTGDRYSNQPQHF. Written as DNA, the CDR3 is TGTGCCACCGCCAAACCAGGGACAGGGGACCGATATAGCAATCAGCCCCAGCATTTT. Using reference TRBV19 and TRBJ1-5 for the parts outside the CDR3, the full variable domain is DGGITQSPKYLFRKEGQNVTLSCEQNLNHDAMYWYRQDPGQGLRLIYYSQIVNDFQKGDIAEGYSVSREKKESFPLTVTSAQKNPTAFYLCATAKPGTGDRYSNQPQHFGDGTRLSIL.

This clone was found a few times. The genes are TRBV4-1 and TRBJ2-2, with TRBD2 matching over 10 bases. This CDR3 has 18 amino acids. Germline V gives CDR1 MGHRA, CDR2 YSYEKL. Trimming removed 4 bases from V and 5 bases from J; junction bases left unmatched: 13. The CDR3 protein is CASSPSASGGLATGELFF. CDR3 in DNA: TGCGCCAGCAGCCCTTCGGCTAGCGGGGGCCTTGCTACCGGGGAGCTGTTTTTT.

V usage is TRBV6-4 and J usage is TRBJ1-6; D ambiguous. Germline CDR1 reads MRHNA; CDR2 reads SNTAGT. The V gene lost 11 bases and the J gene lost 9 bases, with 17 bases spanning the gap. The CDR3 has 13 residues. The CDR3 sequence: CAVTGSFSSPLHF. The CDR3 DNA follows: TGTGCCGTGACTGGTTCCTTTAGTTCACCCCTCCACTTT.

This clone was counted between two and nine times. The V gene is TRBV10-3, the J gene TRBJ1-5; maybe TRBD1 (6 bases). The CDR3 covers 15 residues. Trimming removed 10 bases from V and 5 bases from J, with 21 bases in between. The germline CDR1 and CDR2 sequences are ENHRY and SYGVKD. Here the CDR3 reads CATIPYDRWDQPQHF. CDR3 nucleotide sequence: TGTGCCACCATCCCGTACGACAGGTGGGATCAGCCCCAGCATTTT.

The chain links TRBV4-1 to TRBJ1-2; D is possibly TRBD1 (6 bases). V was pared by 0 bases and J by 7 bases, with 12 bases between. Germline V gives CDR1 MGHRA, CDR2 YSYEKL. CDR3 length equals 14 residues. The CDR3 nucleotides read TGCGCCAGCAGCCAAGATCGGGGGGCGGTTGGCTACACCTTC. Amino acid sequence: CASSQDRGAVGYTF.

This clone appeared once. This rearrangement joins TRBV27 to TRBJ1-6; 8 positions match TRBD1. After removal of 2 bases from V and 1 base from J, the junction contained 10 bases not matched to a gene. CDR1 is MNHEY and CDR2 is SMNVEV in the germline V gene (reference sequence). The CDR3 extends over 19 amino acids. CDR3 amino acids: CASSLQGLRTGSYNSPLHF. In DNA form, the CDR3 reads TGTGCCAGCAGTTTACAAGGGTTAAGGACAGGGTCCTATAATTCACCCCTCCACTTT.

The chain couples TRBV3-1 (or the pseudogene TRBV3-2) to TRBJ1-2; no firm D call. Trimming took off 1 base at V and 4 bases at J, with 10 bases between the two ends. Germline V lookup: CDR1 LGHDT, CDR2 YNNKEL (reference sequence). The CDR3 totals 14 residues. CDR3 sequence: CASSQGWQFYGYTF. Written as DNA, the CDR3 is TGTGCCAGCAGCCAAGGATGGCAGTTCTATGGCTACACCTTC.

CDR3 in amino acids: CAWKPYEQYF. Written as DNA, the CDR3 is TGTGCCTGGAAGCCCTACGAGCAGTACTTC. V and J are TRBV30 and TRBJ2-7; D unresolved. The germline V gene encodes CDR1 GTSNPN and CDR2 SVGIG (reference sequence). Deletions cut 4 bases from V and 2 bases from J, with 3 bases between. CDR3 length equals 10 residues.

The CDR3 is CASSLDYTDTQYF. The CDR3 region has the DNA TGTGCCAGCAGTCTGGACTACACAGATACGCAGTATTTT. The J gene is TRBJ2-3, the V gene TRBV6-5, with D perhaps matching TRBD2 (6 bases). This CDR3 comprises 13 residues. CDR1 and CDR2 from the germline V gene are MNHEY and SVGAGI. V was shortened by 5 bases and J by 2 bases, with 8 bases between the two germline ends.

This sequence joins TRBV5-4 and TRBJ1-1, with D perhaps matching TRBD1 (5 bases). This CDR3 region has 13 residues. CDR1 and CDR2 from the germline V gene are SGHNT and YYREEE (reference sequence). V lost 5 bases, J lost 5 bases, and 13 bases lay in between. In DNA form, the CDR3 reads TGTGCCAGCAGAGGCAGGGTTGGGACTGAAGCTTTCTTT. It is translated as CASRGRVGTEAFF.